This TCR beta chain is from a study of T cells in Graves' hyperthyroidism and ophthalmopathy. The study, taken as a whole, reports: Most thyroid clonotypes expanded above 0.001 appeared in blood too. Ophthalmopathy and stable hyperthyroidism were separated by a 13 V-J model.

TCR beta CDR3 region amplification was performed from RNA transcripts. The TCR CDR3 was amplified in a first-round RT-PCR using the HTBI primer set. TCRdb re-analysed the multiplex PCR reads in MiXCR, keeping a single row per CDR3 protein. The table includes 500,000 to 600,000 distinct CDR3 sequences, about 20% detected once. CDR1 is MNHEY, CDR2 SVGEGT, per germline. This CDR3 spans 17 amino acids. The V gene end was trimmed by 6 bases and the J gene end by 8 bases; junction bases not matched to a gene: 21. Subjects with ophthalmopathy showed a Clinical Activity Score no lower than 3, a NOSPECS grade no lower than 4, and a duration shorter than 3 months. This clonotype was detected a few times. Its antigen is not identified.

The gene calls are TRBV6-2 or TRBV6-3 and TRBJ2-7; TRBD1 agrees at 8 bases. The sequenced material came from blood. The TCR originated in a man aged 40-50 years with Graves' ophthalmopathy. CDR3 sequence: CASRPNLLTGTGLQQYF. CDR3 DNA: TGTGCCAGCAGACCAAACCTCTTGACCGGGACAGGTTTGCAGCAGTACTTC.